This TCR beta chain was identified in a study of cytomegalovirus exposure and HLA in healthy donors. The PCR ran on 60 Vbeta and 13 Jbeta primers. Profiled with immunoSEQ multiplex PCR; TCRdb holds only in-frame clones, not every one. The sample records about 93,000 clones, around 78% being singletons. The CDR3 runs to 15 residues. V dropped 4 bases and J dropped 2 bases, with 15 bases sitting between them. The V gene's germline CDR1 is SGDLS and CDR2 YYNGEE. The specimen was PBMCs. The J gene is TRBJ1-2, the V gene TRBV9; TRBD1 is a possible D gene (6 bases). The TCR comes from a man aged 25 to 40 in good health and CMV-seronegative. The CDR3 nucleotides read TGTGCCAGCAGCCTCCGGGACAAACTCAACTATGGCTACACCTTC. Translated: CASSLRDKLNYGYTF. Supplemented by reference TRBV9 and TRBJ1-2, the full variable domain reads DSGVTQTPKHLITATGQRVTLRCSPRSGDLSVYWYQQSLDQGLQFLIQYYNGEERAKGNILERFSAQQFPDLHSELNLSSLELGDSALYFCASSLRDKLNYGYTFGSGTRLTVV.